This passage covers 25 T cell receptor beta chains from one sample sequenced in a study of CD8 T cells in ankylosing spondylitis. Each CDR3 protein gets one entry after TCRdb re-called the 5' RACE reads with MiXCR. Of just over 350,000 distinct CDR3 sequences listed, 20% are singletons. The sequencing sample was made of blood, either unsorted or a sorted T cell fraction (not recorded which). These receptors all stem from a male donor with ankylosing spondylitis or in good health (not recorded which).

The table lists this clonotype with a few counts. This chain joins TRBV10-3 and TRBJ2-7; a weak D match, TRBD1 (6 bases). With 4 bases removed from V and 2 bases from J, the gap between germline ends came to 21 bases. Germline CDR1 and CDR2: ENHRY and SYGVKD. CDR3 size: 17 residues. The CDR3 nucleotides read TGTGCCATCAGTGCCCGAAACGGGACACCCAGCGCCTACGAGCAGTACTTC. Translating gives CAISARNGTPSAYEQYF.

The genes are TRBV5-6 and TRBJ2-7; TRBD2 might be the D (5 bases). V was trimmed by 4 bases and J by 2 bases, leaving 10 bases between them. Germline loops: CDR1 SGHDT, CDR2 YYEEEE. CDR3 length: 13 residues. The CDR3 spells CASSPRGTYEQYF. CDR3 DNA sequence: TGTGCCAGCAGCCCCCGGGGTACCTACGAGCAGTACTTC. Full variable domain (rest looked up from reference TRBV5-6 and TRBJ2-7): DAGVTQSPTHLIKTRGQQVTLRCSPKSGHDTVSWYQQALGQGPQFIFQYYEEEERQRGNFPDRFSGHQFPNYSSELNVNALLLGDSALYLCASSPRGTYEQYFGPGTRLTVT.

In this sample, this clonotype turned up a few times. The junction and the germline gene differ at one end; a read error may be behind it. The chain couples TRBV7-3 to TRBJ2-1, with D possibly matching TRBD2 (5 bases). The CDR3 is made up of 13 amino acids. Per the germline V gene, CDR1 is SGHTA and CDR2 is FQGTGA. CDR3 sequence (DNA): TGTGCCAGCAGCTTAACGCCCGGGAATGGGCAGTTCTTC. Encoded protein: CASSLTPGNGQFF. The full variable domain, its missing parts supplied by reference TRBV7-3 and TRBJ2-1, is GAGVSQTPSNKVTEKGKYVELRCDPISGHTALYWYRQSLGQGPEFLIYFQGTGAADDSGLPNDRFFAVRPEGSVSTLKIQRTERGDSAVYLCASSLTPGNGQFFGPGTRLTVL.

The chain employs TRBV27 and TRBJ1-1, with D unresolved. Germline loops: CDR1 MNHEY, CDR2 SMNVEV (reference sequence). V was cut by 7 bases and J by 1 base, with 19 bases left in between. The CDR3 has 16 amino acids. The CDR3 nucleotides read TGTGCCAGCAACAGTTTATTGGGATACGCGAACACTGAAGCTTTCTTT. Its protein product is CASNSLLGYANTEAFF.

The V and J genes are TRBV27 and TRBJ2-5, with TRBD2 matching 7 bases. The CDR3 consists of 16 residues. Trimming at V came to 4 bases and at J to 5 bases, leaving 13 bases not matched to a gene. CDR1 is MNHEY and CDR2 is SMNVEV in the germline V gene (reference sequence). The CDR3 region is CASSSEIGLVRETQYF. The CDR3 DNA follows: TGTGCCAGCAGTTCTGAAATAGGACTAGTTAGGGAGACCCAGTACTTC.

V is TRBV9 and J is TRBJ2-2; no reliable D call. This CDR3 has 16 residues. The V gene lost 0 bases and the J gene lost 3 bases, with 12 bases spanning the gap. CDR1 is SGDLS and CDR2 is YYNGEE in the germline V gene. The DNA of the CDR3 is TGTGCCAGCAGCGTAGGGTCGGACCCCCACACCGGGGAGCTGTTTTTT. Translated: CASSVGSDPHTGELFF.

V is TRBV6-4 and J is TRBJ2-1; 8 nucleotides agree with TRBD2. The V segment lost 4 bases and the J segment 4 bases; nucleotides outside the gene matches: 3. Looked up from germline, CDR1 is MRHNA and CDR2 is SNTAGT. The CDR3 is made up of 14 amino acids. This CDR3 is CASSVTGGYNEQFF. The CDR3 DNA reads TGTGCCAGCAGTGTTACGGGGGGGTACAATGAGCAGTTCTTC.

The CDR3 coding sequence is TGTGCCAGCAGTCGGGCTGGGGCCAACGTCCTGACTTTC. It is translated as CASSRAGANVLTF. J is TRBJ2-6 and V is TRBV27, with D unresolved. Germline loops: CDR1 MNHEY, CDR2 SMNVEV (reference sequence). Trimming cost V 5 bases and J 2 bases, with 4 bases left between them. The CDR3 covers 13 residues.

DNA for the CDR3: TGTGCCAGCAGCCCAGAGCGGGGGGGCCGAAAGGATACGCAGTATTTT. It translates to CASSPERGGRKDTQYF. The chain combines TRBV7-9 with TRBJ2-3, with 10 bases matching TRBD2. V lost 5 bases and J lost 6; bases outside the gene matches: 11. The CDR3 runs to 16 residues. Germline CDR1 reads SEHNR; CDR2 reads FQNEAQ (reference sequence).

This clonotype was recorded a few times. V gene TRBV12-3 or TRBV12-4 combines with J gene TRBJ2-5; D is unresolved. This CDR3 has 14 residues. Trimming took 5 bases from V and 0 from J, leaving 10 bases between them. CDR3 residues: CASSARADQETQYF. CDR3 bases: TGTGCCAGCAGTGCCCGGGCGGACCAAGAGACCCAGTACTTC.

The gene calls are TRBV10-3 and TRBJ2-7, with 11 bases fitting TRBD1. Germline loops: CDR1 ENHRY, CDR2 SYGVKD. J lost 7 bases, V lost 3 bases, and 5 bases had no gene match. The CDR3 extends over 14 amino acids. The CDR3 region is CAISDGTGGGEQYF. As DNA, the CDR3 is TGTGCCATCAGTGACGGGACAGGGGGAGGGGAGCAGTACTTC.

The V and J genes are TRBV11-3 and TRBJ2-1; 7 bases fit TRBD2. The length of the CDR3 is 16 residues. Germline V gene lookup returns CDR1 SGHNT and CDR2 YENEEA. Trimming took 5 bases from V and 6 from J; bases not matched to a gene: 13. CDR3 residues: CASSPTPGLPLNEQFF. As DNA, the CDR3 is TGTGCCAGCAGCCCAACTCCGGGACTACCGCTCAATGAGCAGTTCTTC.

This clonotype showed up just a few times. The chain is built from TRBV29-1 and TRBJ2-3, with 10 positions matching TRBD1. Germline CDR1 SQVTM, CDR2 ANQGSEA. The CDR3 sequence is 17 residues long. Losses at the gene ends were 6 bases for V and 1 base for J; bases not matched to a gene: 13. CDR3 nucleotide sequence: TGCAGCGTCGGGACAGGGGCTCCTATTCTGGGCACAGATACGCAGTATTTT. Translation: CSVGTGAPILGTDTQYF.

This clonotype was picked up a small number of times. The chain joins TRBV13 to TRBJ2-7, with 8 bases matching TRBD1. The CDR3 runs 15 residues. The germline V gene encodes CDR1 PRHDT and CDR2 FYEKMQ (reference sequence). The ends lost 0 bases at V and 6 bases at J; junction bases unmatched: 7. CDR3 region: CASSLGRQGASEQYF. The CDR3 coding sequence is TGTGCCAGCAGCTTAGGGCGGCAGGGGGCGAGCGAGCAGTACTTC.

The chain combines TRBV11-2 with TRBJ1-1; D gene uncertain. Deletions cut 1 base from V and 6 bases from J, with 6 bases between. There are 12 residues in the CDR3. Germline V lookup: CDR1 SGHAT, CDR2 FQNNGV. As DNA, the CDR3 is TGTGCCAGCAGCTTAGTGCGACCTGAAGCTTTCTTT. Amino acids: CASSLVRPEAFF.

This clonotype was counted only a few times. J is TRBJ2-5 and V is TRBV5-6, with a possible D match to TRBD2 (6 bases). V lost 1 base and J lost 5, with 9 bases in between. Germline lookup yields CDR1 SGHDT and CDR2 YYEEEE. This CDR3 spans 13 amino acids. CDR3 DNA sequence: TGTGCCAGCAGCTTGTGGGCGGGGGAGACCCAGTACTTC. Translating it yields CASSLWAGETQYF.

This clonotype occurred many times. This chain joins TRBV7-9 and TRBJ2-2, with 7 bases identical to TRBD1. The V gene's germline CDR1 is SEHNR and CDR2 FQNEAQ (reference sequence). J lost 7 bases, V lost 5 bases, and 10 bases had no gene match. The CDR3 has 15 residues. CDR3 region: CASSPGQSRIGELFF. In nucleotides, the CDR3 is TGTGCCAGCAGCCCGGGACAGTCTAGGATCGGGGAGCTGTTTTTT.

There are a few counts of this clonotype. The V and J genes are TRBV12-3 or TRBV12-4 and TRBJ2-5; D gene unclear. The CDR3 totals 15 residues. Trimming took off 5 bases at V and 3 bases at J, with 16 bases between the two ends. As DNA, the CDR3 is TGTGCCAGCAGTAGTTTACTGCGGTACGAAGAGACCCAGTACTTC. Encoded protein: CASSSLLRYEETQYF.

This clonotype was counted a few times. The J gene is TRBJ1-5, the V gene TRBV5-1; the D gene is possibly TRBD1 (5 bases). The V gene's germline CDR1 is SGHRS and CDR2 YFSETQ. The V gene lost 0 bases and the J gene lost 11 bases, with 15 bases spanning the gap. The CDR3 covers 14 residues. The chain's CDR3 is CASSLVRGVLSQHF. The CDR3 region has the DNA TGCGCCAGCAGCTTGGTCCGGGGGGTGCTGTCCCAGCATTTT.

J is TRBJ1-2 and V is TRBV12-3 or TRBV12-4; 7 positions match TRBD1. Germline trimming cut 3 bases from V and 8 bases from J; bases unmatched to any gene: 9. The CDR3 sequence is 14 residues long. CDR3 in amino acids: CASSFLGRGGGYTF. CDR3 DNA: TGTGCCAGCAGTTTCCTGGGCAGGGGGGGAGGCTACACCTTC.

This clonotype has only a few counts. The chain recombines TRBV29-1 with TRBJ2-5; the D call may be TRBD1 or TRBD2 (5 bases each). Germline-derived CDR1 and CDR2 are SQVTM and ANQGSEA. Trimming removed 3 bases at V and 0 bases at J, with 20 bases between. This CDR3 comprises 17 residues. This CDR3 is CSVDGRERNSYQETQYF. Written as DNA, the CDR3 is TGCAGCGTTGATGGCAGGGAGCGGAACTCGTACCAAGAGACCCAGTACTTC. Drawing the rest from reference TRBV29-1 and TRBJ2-5, the complete variable domain is SAVISQKPSRDICQRGTSLTIQCQVDSQVTMMFWYRQQPGQSLTLIATANQGSEATYESGFVIDKFPISRPNLTFSTLTVSNMSPEDSSIYLCSVDGRERNSYQETQYFGPGTRLLVL.

This clonotype has just a few counts. The V and J genes are TRBV11-2 and TRBJ2-3, with TRBD2 matching over 7 bases. CDR3 size: 14 residues. V lost 10 bases to trimming and J lost 3 bases; unmatched junction nucleotides: 10. Germline CDR1 and CDR2: SGHAT and FQNNGV. CDR3 nucleotides: TGTGCCACCCGCAGGGCGGGGGAAACAGATACGCAGTATTTT. It is translated as CATRRAGETDTQYF.

The V call is TRBV7-6, the J call TRBJ2-7; D unclear. This CDR3 spans 13 amino acids. Trimming took 5 bases from V and 1 from J, leaving 9 bases between them. CDR1 and CDR2 from the germline V gene are SGHVS and FNYEAQ. The CDR3 reads CASSTHESYEQYF. Here the CDR3 DNA reads TGTGCCAGCAGCACCCATGAATCCTACGAGCAGTACTTC.

A note on this clonotype: A junction boundary mismatches the germline segment, possibly from a read error. The chain recombines TRBV4-1 with TRBJ2-4; 8 nucleotides match TRBD1. This CDR3 is 18 amino acids long. Germline assignment: CDR1 MGHRA and CDR2 YSYEKL. The CDR3 sequence: CTSSQDPPAGGWEGIQYF. In DNA form, the CDR3 reads TGCACCAGCAGCCAAGATCCTCCGGCAGGGGGCTGGGAAGGCATTCAGTACTTC.

Here the CDR3 reads CATSIGQSNQPQHF. For the CDR3, the DNA is TGTGCCACCAGCATAGGGCAGAGCAATCAGCCCCAGCATTTT. The V and J genes are TRBV15 and TRBJ1-5; D uncertain. This CDR3 has 14 residues. In germline, CDR1 is LNHNV, CDR2 YYDKDF (reference sequence). The germline V and J ends were trimmed by 4 bases and 1 base, with 8 bases remaining between them.